The 3 T cell receptor beta chains reported below all come from one sample, sequenced in a study of T cells after yellow fever vaccination (dated by TCRdb to between 2018 and 2021). The treatment or condition tag for this specimen amounts to: live attenuated yellow fever vaccine strain. Library generation was performed with 5' RACE. Sequencing instrument: Illumina HiSeq 2500. TCRdb handled the public reads itself, with Q25 trimming in fastp and clone calling in MiXCR, and kept productive beta chains. Entries that share a CDR3 protein sequence are merged under the most common genes and DNA. The sample table contains fewer than 450,000 distinct CDR3 sequences; only one count was recorded for around 8.1% of them. Of the sample, 15% to 20% is held by the ten largest clones. The specimen comprised PBMCs, sampled roughly seven weeks after the first yellow fever vaccination. Receptors were obtained from a man between 18 and 29 years old who received the YFV17D yellow fever vaccine.

On this clonotype itself: It may be a read error: a sequence one base away is much more abundant. J is TRBJ1-1 and V is TRBV5-1; D is ambiguous. Per germline, CDR1 SGHRS and CDR2 YFSETQ. This CDR3 region has 13 residues. This chain's CDR3 is CANSLDPDTEAFF. CDR3 nucleotide sequence: TGCGCCAACAGCTTGGATCCTGACACTGAAGCTTTCTTT.

J is TRBJ1-5 and V is TRBV6-5; D is perhaps TRBD1 (5 bases). CDR3 length equals 16 residues. Germline CDR1 and CDR2: MNHEY and SVGAGI. Trimming shortened V by 0 bases and J by 6 bases, and 15 bases separated the two germline ends. CDR3 in amino acids: CASSYSGQGWSQPQHF. The CDR3 DNA follows: TGTGCCAGCAGTTACTCGGGGCAGGGATGGAGTCAGCCCCAGCATTTT.

This sequence joins TRBV14 and TRBJ2-1; TRBD1 agrees at 10 bases. The CDR3 is 16 amino acids. With 1 base clipped from V and 4 bases from J, the junction kept 4 bases outside the gene matches. Germline lookup yields CDR1 SGHDN and CDR2 FVKESK. The CDR3 region is CASSQGQGALYNEQFF. The DNA for the CDR3 is TGTGCCAGCAGCCAAGGACAGGGGGCCTTATACAATGAGCAGTTCTTC.